This T cell receptor beta chain was recorded in a study of shared clonotypes between healthy human individuals. Broader study findings: Large depth notwithstanding, sorted-subset sequencing proved incomplete by rarefaction. A reduction in generation probabilities was seen for non-shared clonotypes relative to those shared by all four donors.

Germline loops: CDR1 WNHNN, CDR2 SYGVQD (reference sequence). V lost 3 bases and J 0 bases, leaving 13 bases between the germline ends. The CDR3 spans 16 residues. TCRdb's table, derived via immunoSEQ multiplex PCR, lists solely in-frame clones and lacks some. Of over 2 million clones listed, roughly 94% were seen once; the top ten hold under 0.15%. In its sample, this clone was seen once. What it binds is unknown. Sequencing used naive CD4+ T cells sorted from blood. Specified subset: CD45RA+ positively selected. The sequence was obtained from a man aged 18 to 30 in good health. V usage is TRBV10-1 and J usage is TRBJ2-3; D is undetermined. The CDR3 here is CASSEGWWGSTDTQYF. The CDR3 coding sequence is TGCGCCAGCAGTGAAGGTTGGTGGGGTAGCACAGATACGCAGTATTTT.